Following are 32 T cell receptor beta chains from one sample sequenced in a study of response to subunit inactivated influenza vaccine. One entry per CDR3 protein, called by TCRdb with MiXCR from the RT-PCR reads. The sample lists under 750,000 distinct CDR3 sequences, 10% to 15% seen once, with about 9.4% in the top ten. Sequenced here: PBMCs from blood, sampled on the day of vaccination. Source of these receptors: a man between 50 and 59 years old who received an inactivated influenza vaccine.

In its sample, this clonotype was seen a few times. The V and J genes are TRBV9 and TRBJ2-7; perhaps D is TRBD1 or TRBD2 (5 bases each). Per germline, CDR1 SGDLS and CDR2 YYNGEE. This CDR3 is 13 amino acids long. V was pared by 2 bases and J by 7 bases, with 13 bases between. CDR3 DNA: TGTGCCAGCAGCGTCGGGACCTCGGGGGAGCAGTACTTC. Residues: CASSVGTSGEQYF.

V usage is TRBV10-3 and J usage is TRBJ2-1, with 8 nucleotides matching TRBD1. The CDR3 has 15 residues. Germline CDR1 ENHRY, CDR2 SYGVKD. The V gene end was trimmed by 6 bases and the J gene end by 1 base; junction bases not matched to a gene: 5. The CDR3 DNA is TGTGCCATCAGGCCCCAGGGGGCTTCCTACAATGAGCAGTTCTTC. Translation gives CAIRPQGASYNEQFF.

The V gene is TRBV9, the J gene TRBJ2-3; tentative D call: TRBD2 (6 bases). Germline loops: CDR1 SGDLS, CDR2 YYNGEE. This CDR3 comprises 14 residues. Trimming removed 2 bases from V and 2 bases from J, with 9 bases in between. The CDR3 loop is CASSVSGITDTQYF. The CDR3, as DNA: TGTGCCAGCAGCGTTAGCGGAATCACAGATACGCAGTATTTT.

The CDR3 protein is CASSLLRGGWTDTQYF. In nucleotides, the CDR3 is TGTGCCAGCAGCTTGTTGCGGGGGGGGTGGACAGATACGCAGTATTTT. The rearrangement uses TRBV5-6 and TRBJ2-3; 9 bases are shared with TRBD2. V shed 1 base and J 3 bases; nucleotides not matched to a gene: 6. Per the germline V gene, CDR1 is SGHDT and CDR2 is YYEEEE. CDR3 length equals 16 residues.

This clonotype was counted many times. The genes are TRBV15 and TRBJ2-7; D gene uncertain. Trimming removed 0 bases from V and 3 bases from J, with 6 bases in between. CDR3 length equals 13 residues. Germline CDR1 reads LNHNV; CDR2 reads YYDKDF (reference sequence). DNA for the CDR3: TGTGCCACCAGCAGAGATTATTACTACGAGCAGTACTTC. It yields the protein CATSRDYYYEQYF. The full variable domain, completed using reference TRBV15 and TRBJ2-7, is DAMVIQNPRYQVTQFGKPVTLSCSQTLNHNVMYWYQQKSSQAPKLLFHYYDKDFNNEADTPDNFQSRRPNTSFCFLDIRSPGLGDTAMYLCATSRDYYYEQYFGPGTRLTVT.

This clonotype has ten or more counts. CDR3 bases: TGCGCCAGCAGCCAAGATCCCCCTCGGGGTCCTGCTTTAGAGACCCAGTACTTC. Translating it yields CASSQDPPRGPALETQYF. The chain has TRBV4-3 and TRBJ2-5; D might be TRBD2 (5 bases). The CDR3 runs 18 residues. The V gene's germline CDR1 is LGHNA and CDR2 YSLEER. Trimming stripped 0 bases from V and 4 bases from J, with 21 bases between.

The sample holds a few counts of this clonotype. The chain is built from TRBV7-8 and TRBJ2-7, with D possibly being TRBD2 (5 bases). The germline V and J ends were trimmed by 3 bases and 6 bases, with 12 bases remaining between them. This CDR3 spans 13 amino acids. Germline lookup yields CDR1 SGHVS and CDR2 FQNEAQ. In DNA form, the CDR3 reads TGTGCCAGCAGCTTTGGAGAGGGCCTCGAGCAGTACTTC. Its translation is CASSFGEGLEQYF.

The chain is built from TRBV12-3 or TRBV12-4 and TRBJ1-3, with D maybe TRBD1 (5 bases). Trimming took 5 bases from V and 1 from J, leaving 9 bases between them. The CDR3 totals 14 residues. CDR3 protein: CASSDTGSGNTIYF. DNA of the CDR3: TGTGCCAGCAGTGACACAGGATCTGGAAACACCATATATTTT.

This sequence joins TRBV7-8 and TRBJ2-2; no clear D gene. The CDR3 totals 14 residues. Germline V gene data show CDR1 as SGHVS and CDR2 as FQNEAQ. The germline V and J ends were trimmed by 0 bases and 6 bases, with 8 bases remaining between them. The CDR3 reads CASSLAVTPGELFF. In DNA, the CDR3 is TGTGCCAGCAGCTTAGCGGTGACTCCCGGGGAGCTGTTTTTT.

The genes are TRBV28 and TRBJ2-7, with 7 bases aligning to TRBD1. Germline values: CDR1 MDHEN, CDR2 SYDVKM. The V gene end was trimmed by 2 bases and the J gene end by 0 bases; junction bases not matched to a gene: 4. The CDR3 spans 15 residues. The CDR3 DNA follows: TGTGCCAGCAGTTTACCACAGGGGAGCTCCTACGAGCAGTACTTC. It codes for CASSLPQGSSYEQYF.

This clonotype was observed a few times. Germline is not matched at one junction end, which may reflect a read error. Here the CDR3 DNA reads TGTGCCAGCAGTTTCGACGGTAGCTATCAGCCCCAGCATTTT. The encoded protein is CASSFDGSYQPQHF. This chain links TRBV7-2 with TRBJ1-5; D unresolved. The length of the CDR3 is 14 residues. Germline V gene data show CDR1 as SGHTA and CDR2 as FQGNSA.

Ten or more counts support this clonotype. V gene TRBV6-2 or TRBV6-3 combines with J gene TRBJ2-6; weak D call: TRBD1 (6 bases). CDR1 MNHEY and CDR2 SVGEGT come from the germline V gene. V gave up 5 bases and J gave up 0 bases, with 11 bases separating them. The CDR3 sequence is 16 residues long. The CDR3 DNA reads TGTGCCAGCAGTCTTGACAGGTACTCTGGGGCCAACGTCCTGACTTTC. This sequence encodes CASSLDRYSGANVLTF.

Only a few counts were recorded for this clonotype. An end of the junction does not agree with germline; a read error may underlie this. The chain couples TRBV12-3 or TRBV12-4 to TRBJ2-7; 12 nucleotides agree with TRBD2. CDR3 length: 19 amino acids. The chain's CDR3 is CAISFLLAGGPWSSYEQYF. The CDR3, as DNA: TGTGCCATCAGTTTTTTGCTAGCGGGAGGGCCTTGGAGCTCCTACGAGCAGTACTTC.

This clonotype turned up a few times. The V and J genes are TRBV5-1 and TRBJ2-3, with no clear D. In germline, CDR1 is SGHRS, CDR2 YFSETQ. V shed 0 bases and J shed 4 bases, with 12 bases lying between them. The CDR3 length is 15 residues. Here the CDR3 DNA reads TGCGCCAGCAGCTTGGCCGGATACGAGGCAGATACGCAGTATTTT. Translation gives CASSLAGYEADTQYF.

This clonotype showed up just a few times. Since no conserved phenylalanine or tryptophan closes the CDR3, a read error is the likely cause. The chain has TRBV27 and TRBJ2-1, with D perhaps TRBD1 (6 bases). Germline V gives CDR1 MNHEY, CDR2 SMNVEV (reference sequence). This CDR3 spans 15 amino acids. V was pared by 8 bases and J by 2 bases, with 16 bases between. CDR3: CASCKTGNPYNEQFS. CDR3 DNA: TGTGCCAGCTGTAAAACAGGGAACCCCTACAATGAGCAGTTCTCC.

The chain carries TRBV10-2 and TRBJ2-7, with D maybe TRBD2 (7 bases). The CDR3 runs to 17 residues. In germline, CDR1 is WSHSY, CDR2 SAAADI. V shed 0 bases and J shed 8 bases, with 23 bases lying between them. CDR3 in DNA: TGCGCCAGCAGTGAGTCGATTTTTGTCGGGGGGCCTACGAAGCAGTACTTC. Its translation is CASSESIFVGGPTKQYF.

This rearrangement joins TRBV28 to TRBJ2-5, with 8 nucleotides matching TRBD2. V trimming: 7 bases; J trimming: 2 bases; junction bases outside the gene matches: 3. The germline gives CDR1 MDHEN, CDR2 SYDVKM. The CDR3 extends over 13 amino acids. The CDR3 DNA reads as TGTGCCAGCAACCCGGGGGGGCAAGAGACCCAGTACTTC. The encoded protein is CASNPGGQETQYF.

This clonotype was seen at least ten times. V gene TRBV4-3 combines with J gene TRBJ2-7; D is ambiguous. Trimming took 0 bases from V and 6 from J, leaving 15 bases between them. The CDR3 spans 15 residues. CDR1 and CDR2 (germline): LGHNA, YSLEER. CDR3 sequence reads: CASSQDRILSAEQYF. Written as DNA, the CDR3 is TGCGCCAGCAGCCAAGATAGGATTTTATCGGCCGAGCAGTACTTC.

This rearrangement joins TRBV20-1 to TRBJ2-7; D possibly corresponds to TRBD2 (6 bases). Germline lookup yields CDR1 DFQATT and CDR2 SNEGSKA (reference sequence). Trimming shortened V by 6 bases and J by 2 bases, and 17 bases separated the two germline ends. The CDR3 runs to 14 residues. CDR3 protein: CSAKWDSATYEQYF. The DNA for the CDR3 is TGCAGTGCCAAATGGGACTCCGCAACCTACGAGCAGTACTTC.

This clonotype was seen a handful of times. The chain couples TRBV24-1 to TRBJ2-5, with 11 bases aligning to TRBD1. The J segment lost 5 bases and the V segment lost 4 bases, leaving 5 bases of the junction unmatched. The CDR3 runs 15 residues. Germline CDR1 and CDR2: KGHDR and SFDVKD. As DNA, the CDR3 is TGTGCCACCAGTGACCGCGGACAGGGGGCTGAGACCCAGTACTTC. Translated: CATSDRGQGAETQYF.

In its sample, this clonotype was seen many times. The chain couples TRBV7-8 to TRBJ2-7; perhaps TRBD1 as D (5 bases). With 5 bases removed from V and 4 bases from J, the gap between germline ends came to 15 bases. CDR3 length: 14 amino acids. Germline CDR1 reads SGHVS; CDR2 reads FQNEAQ. The CDR3 region is CASSDKTGKYEQYF. CDR3 DNA: TGTGCCAGCAGCGACAAAACAGGAAAGTACGAGCAGTACTTC.

The chain joins TRBV28 to TRBJ1-4; 11 nucleotides align to TRBD1. This CDR3 region has 17 residues. J lost 7 bases, V lost 5 bases, and 12 bases had no gene match. Germline values: CDR1 MDHEN, CDR2 SYDVKM. The CDR3 is CASSPTGTGGRAEKLFF. The CDR3 DNA reads TGTGCCAGCAGTCCCACCGGGACAGGGGGAAGGGCTGAAAAACTGTTTTTT. The full variable domain, its missing parts supplied by reference TRBV28 and TRBJ1-4, is DVKVTQSSRYLVKRTGEKVFLECVQDMDHENMFWYRQDPGLGLRLIYFSYDVKMKEKGDIPEGYSVSREKKERFSLILESASTNQTSMYLCASSPTGTGGRAEKLFFGSGTQLSVL.

This clonotype was counted between two and nine times. This chain uses TRBV6-1 with TRBJ2-2; D perhaps matches TRBD2 (6 bases). V dropped 6 bases and J dropped 5 bases, with 10 bases sitting between them. Germline V gene sequence: CDR1 MNHNS, CDR2 SASEGT. The CDR3 contains 13 residues. The CDR3 reads CASRLSGTGELFF. The CDR3 DNA follows: TGTGCCAGCAGACTCAGCGGGACCGGGGAGCTGTTTTTT.

The chain has TRBV4-2 and TRBJ1-2; D is undetermined. The CDR3 is made up of 12 amino acids. Germline CDR1 is LGHNA and CDR2 is YNFKEQ. The V end was cut by 0 bases, the J end by 6 bases, with 5 bases between. The CDR3 reads CASSQEVNGYTF. CDR3 nucleotide sequence: TGTGCCAGCAGCCAAGAGGTGAATGGCTACACCTTC.

The rearrangement links TRBV5-1 to TRBJ2-1; the D is unclear. CDR1 is SGHRS and CDR2 is YFSETQ in the germline V gene. CDR3 length: 13 amino acids. Trimming shortened V by 4 bases and J by 4 bases, and 9 bases separated the two germline ends. Here the CDR3 DNA reads TGCGCCAGCAGCCCTCCTGTTTACAATGAGCAGTTCTTC. Protein: CASSPPVYNEQFF. The complete variable domain, with remaining parts taken from reference TRBV5-1 and TRBJ2-1, reads KAGVTQTPRYLIKTRGQQVTLSCSPISGHRSVSWYQQTPGQGLQFLFEYFSETQRNKGNFPGRFSGRQFSNSRSEMNVSTLELGDSALYLCASSPPVYNEQFFGPGTRLTVL.

The chain combines TRBV14 with TRBJ1-2, with a weak D call TRBD1 (5 bases). CDR1 and CDR2 from the germline V gene are SGHDN and FVKESK. The CDR3 length is 13 residues. The V end lost 4 bases, the J end lost 4 bases, and 10 bases lay between the germline ends. The CDR3 loop reads CASSPDKFYGYTF. The CDR3 DNA follows: TGTGCCAGCAGCCCGGACAAATTCTATGGCTACACCTTC.

Only one count was recorded for this clonotype. One end of the junction does not line up with germline, which may come from a read error. The chain has TRBV7-9 and TRBJ1-2; TRBD1 matches at 8 bases. Germline CDR1 is SEHNR and CDR2 is FQNEAQ (reference sequence). The length of the CDR3 is 14 residues. The CDR3 DNA follows: TGTGCCAGCACCTCGGACAGGGCGCTCTATGTCTACACCTTC. This encodes CASTSDRALYVYTF. The complete variable domain, with remaining parts taken from reference TRBV7-9 and TRBJ1-2, reads DTGVSQNPRHKITKRGQNVTFRCDPISEHNRLYWYRQTLGQGPEFLTYFQNEAQLEKSRLLSDRFSAERPKGSFSTLEIQRTEQGDSAMYLCASTSDRALYVYTFGSGTRLTVV.

This clonotype turned up a few times. The chain combines TRBV12-3 or TRBV12-4 with TRBJ2-7, with 8 positions matching TRBD2. The CDR3 totals 15 residues. The V and J ends lost 4 bases and 3 bases, in that order; junction bases with no gene match: 8. The CDR3 DNA reads TGTGCCAGCAGTTCGAAAGTCAGCGGGAGCTACGAGCAGTACTTC. Its translation: CASSSKVSGSYEQYF.

In its sample, this clonotype was seen many times. V gene TRBV7-9 combines with J gene TRBJ2-3, with D unresolved. V lost 6 bases to trimming and J lost 0 bases, with 16 bases between them. Per germline, CDR1 SEHNR and CDR2 FQNEAQ (reference sequence). CDR3 size: 16 residues. CDR3 DNA: TGTGCCAGCAGAAAAGGTGTAGCCCCTAGCACAGATACGCAGTATTTT. This codes for CASRKGVAPSTDTQYF.

Ten or more counts support this clonotype. This chain links TRBV3-1 with TRBJ2-7, with D possibly being TRBD1 or TRBD2 (5 bases each). CDR1 is LGHDT and CDR2 is YNNKEL in the germline V gene (reference sequence). Deletions cut 1 base from V and 6 bases from J, with 7 bases between. CDR3 length equals 12 residues. The CDR3 protein is CASSQVGTEQYF. The CDR3 nucleotides are TGTGCCAGCAGCCAAGTCGGGACCGAGCAGTACTTC.

The J gene is TRBJ2-4, the V gene TRBV7-9; perhaps TRBD2 as D (5 bases). The V gene's germline CDR1 is SEHNR and CDR2 FQNEAQ (reference sequence). CDR3 length: 13 residues. Trimming removed 5 bases at V and 6 bases at J, with 11 bases between. CDR3 region: CASSRGEGNIQYF. The DNA of the CDR3 is TGTGCCAGCAGCCGGGGAGAGGGAAACATTCAGTACTTC.

This clonotype occurred many times. The gene calls are TRBV7-2 and TRBJ2-3; the D is unclear. Germline CDR1 is SGHTA and CDR2 is FQGNSA. V was clipped by 6 bases and J by 3 bases, with 13 bases between them. This CDR3 spans 14 amino acids. This chain's CDR3 is CASSRRSSTDTQYF. The CDR3 coding sequence is TGTGCCAGCAGTCGGCGGAGCTCGACAGATACGCAGTATTTT.